Only a few counts were recorded for the clone carrying this T cell receptor beta chain. Per the study methods: For nucleated cells, counts were estimated from reference gene primer amplification. TCRdb's table, derived via immunoSEQ multiplex PCR, lists solely in-frame clones and lacks some. From that table come the V and J calls and clone size; the DNA was used to work out D and trimming. Of some 250,000 clones in the sample, more than 65% are singletons; the top ten hold 6% to 9.5%. Germline CDR1 LGHNA, CDR2 YNFKEQ. V lost 3 bases and J 2 bases, leaving 16 bases between the germline ends. There are 17 residues in the CDR3. This sample is drawn from a study of blood T cell repertoires in COVID-19. About the study: Sites in the United States, Italy and Spain provided acute and convalescent COVID-19 samples. Sources were T cells, B-cell-depleted T cells, or PBMCs; the material itself was cDNA or gDNA.

The source is a woman aged 80 or over with acute or convalescent COVID-19. What was sequenced was peripheral blood. The V gene is TRBV4-2, the J gene TRBJ2-2; D might be TRBD2 (5 bases). CDR3 protein: CASSHKSGNANTGELFF. The CDR3 coding sequence is TGTGCCAGCAGCCATAAATCCGGGAACGCTAACACCGGGGAGCTGTTTTTT.